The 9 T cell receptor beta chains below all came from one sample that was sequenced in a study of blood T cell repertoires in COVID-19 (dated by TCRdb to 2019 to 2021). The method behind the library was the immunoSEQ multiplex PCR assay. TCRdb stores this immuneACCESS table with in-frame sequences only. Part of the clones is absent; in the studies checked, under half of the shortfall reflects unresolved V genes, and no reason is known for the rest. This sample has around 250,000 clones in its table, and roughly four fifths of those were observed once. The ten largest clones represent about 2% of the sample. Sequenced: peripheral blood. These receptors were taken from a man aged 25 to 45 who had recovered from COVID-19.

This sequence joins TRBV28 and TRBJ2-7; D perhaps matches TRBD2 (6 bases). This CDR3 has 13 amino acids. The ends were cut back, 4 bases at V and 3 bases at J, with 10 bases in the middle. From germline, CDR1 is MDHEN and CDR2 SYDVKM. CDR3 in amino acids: CASSSPGLYEQYV. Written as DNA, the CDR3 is TGTGCCAGCAGTTCACCGGGACTCTACGAGCAGTACGTC.

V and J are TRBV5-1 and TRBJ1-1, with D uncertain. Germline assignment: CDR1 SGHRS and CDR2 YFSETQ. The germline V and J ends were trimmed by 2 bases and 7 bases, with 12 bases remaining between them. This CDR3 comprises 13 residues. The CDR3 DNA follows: TGCGCCAGCAGCTTAGGATGGGGAGTTGAAGCTTTCTTT. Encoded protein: CASSLGWGVEAFF.

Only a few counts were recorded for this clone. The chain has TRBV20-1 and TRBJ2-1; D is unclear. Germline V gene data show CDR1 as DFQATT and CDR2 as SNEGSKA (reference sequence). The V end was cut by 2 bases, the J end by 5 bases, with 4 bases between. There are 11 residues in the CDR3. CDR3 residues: CSARSNNEQFF. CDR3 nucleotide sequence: TGCAGTGCTAGATCCAACAATGAGCAGTTCTTC.

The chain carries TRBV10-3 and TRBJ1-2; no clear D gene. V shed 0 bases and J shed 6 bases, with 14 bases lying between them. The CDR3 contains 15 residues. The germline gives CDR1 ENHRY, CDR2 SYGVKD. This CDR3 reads CAISESSGSLDGYTF. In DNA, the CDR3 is TGTGCCATCAGTGAGTCGAGCGGCTCCCTGGATGGCTACACCTTC.

The CDR3 nucleotides read TGTGCCAGCAGCGACTACTCCTTTGCAAGGGGCTACACCTTC. Protein sequence: CASSDYSFARGYTF. This rearrangement joins TRBV11-2 to TRBJ1-2; no firm D call. V lost 5 bases, J lost 8 bases, and 18 bases lay in between. Germline V CDR1 and CDR2: SGHAT, FQNNGV. CDR3 length: 14 amino acids.

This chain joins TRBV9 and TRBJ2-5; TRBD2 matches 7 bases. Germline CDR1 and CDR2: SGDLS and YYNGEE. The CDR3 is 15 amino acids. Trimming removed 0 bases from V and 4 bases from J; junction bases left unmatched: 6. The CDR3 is CASSVGGWGGETQYF. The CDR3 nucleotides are TGTGCCAGCAGCGTAGGTGGCTGGGGGGGAGAGACCCAGTACTTC.

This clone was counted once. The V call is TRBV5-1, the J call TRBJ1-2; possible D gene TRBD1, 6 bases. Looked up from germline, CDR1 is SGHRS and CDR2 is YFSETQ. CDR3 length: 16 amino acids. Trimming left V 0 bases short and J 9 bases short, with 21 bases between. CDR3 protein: CASSLVGADRVGSYTF. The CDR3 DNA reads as TGCGCCAGCAGCTTGGTGGGGGCAGACCGAGTGGGGAGCTACACCTTC.

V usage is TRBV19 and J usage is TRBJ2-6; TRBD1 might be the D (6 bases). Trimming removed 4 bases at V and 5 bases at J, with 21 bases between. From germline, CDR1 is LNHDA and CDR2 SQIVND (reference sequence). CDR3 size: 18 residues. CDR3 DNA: TGTGCCAGTAGTAGGACAGACCCCCGCCGCGGCTGGGCCAACGTCCTGACTTTC. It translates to CASSRTDPRRGWANVLTF.

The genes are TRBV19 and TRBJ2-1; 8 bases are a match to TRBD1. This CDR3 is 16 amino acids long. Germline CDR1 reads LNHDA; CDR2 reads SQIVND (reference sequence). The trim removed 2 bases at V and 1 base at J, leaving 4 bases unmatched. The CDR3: CASSISGQGSYNEQFF. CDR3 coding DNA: TGTGCCAGTAGTATAAGTGGACAGGGATCCTACAATGAGCAGTTCTTC.